The T cell receptor beta chain described here comes from a study of human T cells and chemical hapten exposure. Overall study results and limits: Those TCRs sitting above 1 in 1000 frequency stayed the same with DPC sensitization.

Time point defined: patch test 1, 2 weeks after DPC sensitization. Treatment indicated: therapeutic diphenylcyclopropenone sensitization with weekly scalp DPC. This clonotype was seen many times. The antigen remains undetermined. The CDR3 has 12 amino acids. The germline V gene has CDR1 MNHEY and CDR2 SVGEGT. V was pared by 2 bases and J by 7 bases, with 9 bases between. TCRdb re-called the RACE reads with MiXCR, one entry per CDR3 protein. The table includes roughly 80,000 distinct CDR3 sequences, around a tenth detected once. The specimen was whole blood, collected in connection with sensitization to the hapten diphenylcyclopropenone (DPC). The V gene is TRBV6-2 or TRBV6-3, the J gene TRBJ2-7; D is ambiguous. The sequence derives from a woman between 45 and 65 years old with alopecia areata. Some clones in this sample may be carry-over from other donors' samples. The CDR3 DNA is TGTGCCAGCAGTTACCCATTTGAAGAGCAGTACTTC. It encodes CASSYPFEEQYF.